This TCR beta chain was obtained from a study of regulatory T cells in long-lasting Graves disease. This clonotype was picked up many times. Time point of the sample: newly diagnosed GD, antithyroid drugs for less than 3 months. Extracted RNA from PBMCs served as the source of the TCR library. For TCR beta, libraries came from iRepertoire HTBI primers and Arm-PCR of CDR3 regions. Per the study methods: The samples included under 75 TRBV and about 13 TRBJ segments. TCRdb independently ran MiXCR on the multiplex PCR reads; one entry per CDR3 protein. The V and J calls and clone size are TCRdb's, not the authors'. The table shows approximately 540,000 distinct CDR3 sequences, with about 12% occurring only once. This sample also appeared in a second study, on T cells in Graves' hyperthyroidism and ophthalmopathy.

The starting material was peripheral blood mononuclear cells (PBMCs), obtained at new diagnosis, from a patient treated with antithyroid drugs. This TCR derives from a woman in her 30s with Graves disease.

Written as DNA, the CDR3 is TGTGCCAGCAGCCCGGACAGGGATCCGTTCTTC. Protein: CASSPDRDPFF. This rearrangement joins TRBV11-3 to TRBJ2-1; 8 nucleotides agree with TRBD1. The trim removed 5 bases at V and 15 bases at J, leaving 6 bases unmatched. CDR1 and CDR2 from the germline V gene are SGHNT and YENEEA. The CDR3 runs to 11 residues.